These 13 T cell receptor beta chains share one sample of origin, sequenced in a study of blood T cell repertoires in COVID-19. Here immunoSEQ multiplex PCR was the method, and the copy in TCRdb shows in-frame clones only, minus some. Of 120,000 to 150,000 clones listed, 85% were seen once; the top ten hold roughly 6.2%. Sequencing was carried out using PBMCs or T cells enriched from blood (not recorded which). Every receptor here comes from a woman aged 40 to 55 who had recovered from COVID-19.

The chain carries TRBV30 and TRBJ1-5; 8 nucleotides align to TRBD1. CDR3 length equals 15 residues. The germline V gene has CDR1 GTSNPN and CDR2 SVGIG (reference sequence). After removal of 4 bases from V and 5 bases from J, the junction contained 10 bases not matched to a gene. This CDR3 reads CAWTSGQGWDQPQHF. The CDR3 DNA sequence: TGTGCCTGGACCAGCGGACAGGGATGGGATCAGCCCCAGCATTTT.

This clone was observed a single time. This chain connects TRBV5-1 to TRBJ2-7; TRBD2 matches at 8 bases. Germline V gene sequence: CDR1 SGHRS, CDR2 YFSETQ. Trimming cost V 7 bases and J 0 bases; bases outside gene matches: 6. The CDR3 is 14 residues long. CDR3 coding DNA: TGCGCCAGCGGTAACCGGGGGGGCTCCTACGAGCAGTACTTC. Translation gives CASGNRGGSYEQYF.

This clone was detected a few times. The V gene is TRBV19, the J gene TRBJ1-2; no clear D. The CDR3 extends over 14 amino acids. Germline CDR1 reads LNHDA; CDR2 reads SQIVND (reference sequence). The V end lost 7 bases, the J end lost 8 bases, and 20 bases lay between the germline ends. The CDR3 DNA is TGTGCCAGTACCCTAACGGGGATGCTTGAGGGCTACACCTTC. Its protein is CASTLTGMLEGYTF.

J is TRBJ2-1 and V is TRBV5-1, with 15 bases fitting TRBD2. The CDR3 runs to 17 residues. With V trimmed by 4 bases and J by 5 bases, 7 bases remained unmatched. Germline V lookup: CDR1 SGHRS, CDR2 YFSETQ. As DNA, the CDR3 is TGCGCCAGCAGCCTATGGACTAGCGGGGGGGTCCACAATGAGCAGTTCTTC. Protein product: CASSLWTSGGVHNEQFF.

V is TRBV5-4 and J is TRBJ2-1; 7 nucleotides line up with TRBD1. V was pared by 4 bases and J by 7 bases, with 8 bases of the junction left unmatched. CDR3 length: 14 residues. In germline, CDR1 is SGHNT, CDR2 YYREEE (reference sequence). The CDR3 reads CASSPPDRWNEQFF. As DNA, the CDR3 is TGTGCCAGCAGCCCCCCGGACAGGTGGAATGAGCAGTTCTTC.

The CDR3 nucleotides are TGTGCCAGCAGCGTTCAGGGGGCGCTTGGCTACACCTTC. Residues: CASSVQGALGYTF. The genes are TRBV5-6 and TRBJ1-2; 8 bases are shared with TRBD1. The J segment lost 7 bases and the V segment lost 4 bases, leaving 6 bases of the junction unmatched. Germline loops: CDR1 SGHDT, CDR2 YYEEEE. The CDR3 contains 13 residues.

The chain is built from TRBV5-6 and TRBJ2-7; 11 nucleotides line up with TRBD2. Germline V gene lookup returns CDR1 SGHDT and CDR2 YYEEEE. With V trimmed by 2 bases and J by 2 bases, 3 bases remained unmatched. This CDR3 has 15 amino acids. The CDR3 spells CASSFGTSGAYEQYF. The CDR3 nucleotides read TGTGCCAGCAGCTTCGGGACTAGCGGAGCCTACGAGCAGTACTTC.

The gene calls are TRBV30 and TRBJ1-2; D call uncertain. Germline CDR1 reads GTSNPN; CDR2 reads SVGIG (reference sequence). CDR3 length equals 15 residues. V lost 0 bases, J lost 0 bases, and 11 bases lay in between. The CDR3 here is CAWSVLKGANYGYTF. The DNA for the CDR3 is TGTGCCTGGAGTGTACTGAAGGGAGCTAACTATGGCTACACCTTC. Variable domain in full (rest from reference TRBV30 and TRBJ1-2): SQTIHQWPATLVQPVGSPLSLECTVEGTSNPNLYWYRQAAGRGLQLLFYSVGIGQISSEVPQNLSASRPQDRQFILSSKKLLLSDSGFYLCAWSVLKGANYGYTFGSGTRLTVV.

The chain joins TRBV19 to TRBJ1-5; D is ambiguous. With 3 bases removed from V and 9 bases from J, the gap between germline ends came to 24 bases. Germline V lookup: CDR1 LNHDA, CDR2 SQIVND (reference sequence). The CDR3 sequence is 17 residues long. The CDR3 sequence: CASSMAGSTFRLRPQHF. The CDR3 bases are TGTGCCAGTAGTATGGCGGGGTCCACATTCAGGTTGCGGCCCCAGCATTTT.

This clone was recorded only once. The CDR3 region has the DNA TGTGCCAGCAGAAAGGGGACAGAAAACACCGGGGAGCTGTTTTTT. The encoded protein is CASRKGTENTGELFF. This chain connects TRBV25-1 to TRBJ2-2, with TRBD1 matching over 7 bases. J lost 2 bases, V lost 6 bases, and 6 bases had no gene match. CDR1 is MGHDK and CDR2 is SYGVNS in the germline V gene. The CDR3 sequence is 15 residues long. Supplemented by reference TRBV25-1 and TRBJ2-2, the full variable domain reads EADIYQTPRYLVIGTGKKITLECSQTMGHDKMYWYQQDPGMELHLIHYSYGVNSTEKGDLSSESTVSRIRTEHFPLTLESARPSHTSQYLCASRKGTENTGELFFGEGSRLTVL.

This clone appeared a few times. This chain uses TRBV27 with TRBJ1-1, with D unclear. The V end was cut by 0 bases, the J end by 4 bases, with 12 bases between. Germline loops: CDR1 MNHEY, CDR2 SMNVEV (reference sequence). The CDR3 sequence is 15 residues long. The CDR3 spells CASSLSSGFSTEAFF. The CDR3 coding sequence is TGTGCCAGCAGTTTATCTAGCGGTTTTAGCACTGAAGCTTTCTTT.

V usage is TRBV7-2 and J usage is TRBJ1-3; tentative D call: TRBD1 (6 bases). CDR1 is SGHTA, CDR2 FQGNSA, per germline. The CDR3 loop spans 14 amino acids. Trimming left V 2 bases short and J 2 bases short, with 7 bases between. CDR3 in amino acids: CASSLQGPGNTIYF. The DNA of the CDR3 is TGTGCCAGCAGCTTACAGGGGCCTGGAAACACCATATATTTT.

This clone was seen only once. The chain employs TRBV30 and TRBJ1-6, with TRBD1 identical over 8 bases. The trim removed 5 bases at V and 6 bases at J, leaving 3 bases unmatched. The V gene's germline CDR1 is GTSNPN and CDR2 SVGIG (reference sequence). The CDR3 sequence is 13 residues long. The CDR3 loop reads CAWCGQGNSPLHF. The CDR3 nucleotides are TGTGCCTGGTGCGGACAGGGTAATTCACCCCTCCACTTT.